A single sample is the source of the 23 T cell receptor beta chains below, sequenced in a study of vaccination effects on CD4 cells after COVID-19. Before any sequencing was done, the ViraFEST assay used viral peptide pools to expand antigen-specific CD4+ T cells. Isolation of CD4+ T cells took place after about 10 days of culture. Nucleocapsid antibodies stayed negative before and after vaccination, showing no earlier SARS-CoV-2 infection. Only in-frame clones appear in the TCRdb table, and some are missing; sequencing was by immunoSEQ multiplex PCR. Here the sample spans about 48,000 clones, just under 80% being singletons. Their antigens are not known. Sample: CD4+ T cells from PBMCs cultured with HCoV-OC43 spike peptides, taken before COVID-19 vaccination. The subset here: HCoV-OC43 spike overlapping peptide pool stimulation. The source is a human donor who received a COVID-19 vaccine.

The chain is built from TRBV7-3 and TRBJ2-5; D is unresolved. This CDR3 has 15 residues. CDR1 is SGHTA and CDR2 is FQGTGA in the germline V gene. Trimming cost V 4 bases and J 0 bases, with 12 bases left between them. This chain's CDR3 is CASSSRGVYQETQYF. DNA for the CDR3: TGTGCCAGCAGCTCCCGTGGGGTGTACCAAGAGACCCAGTACTTC.

This clone was recorded once. The genes are TRBV6-1 and TRBJ2-3; 10 bases are shared with TRBD2. The CDR3 is made up of 17 amino acids. The germline V gene has CDR1 MNHNS and CDR2 SASEGT. The J segment lost 4 bases and the V segment lost 1 base, leaving 8 bases of the junction unmatched. The CDR3 spells CASSEVNSGGASDTQYF. CDR3 DNA: TGTGCCAGCAGTGAAGTAAACAGCGGGGGGGCCTCAGATACGCAGTATTTT.

The V call is TRBV4-1, the J call TRBJ2-5; D remains unclear. Trimming took 4 bases from V and 5 from J, leaving 8 bases between them. Germline loops: CDR1 MGHRA, CDR2 YSYEKL. The CDR3 is 12 residues long. The chain's CDR3 is CASSRSRETQYF. For the CDR3, the DNA is TGCGCCAGCAGCCGTTCGCGGGAGACCCAGTACTTC.

Written as DNA, the CDR3 is TGTGCCAGCAGTTCCGACAGGGCGGTCCCCGAAGCTTTCTTT. The encoded protein is CASSSDRAVPEAFF. V and J are TRBV6-6 and TRBJ1-1; 7 bases fit TRBD1. This CDR3 region has 14 residues. Germline assignment: CDR1 MNHNY and CDR2 SVGAGI (reference sequence). Germline trimming cut 4 bases from V and 8 bases from J; bases unmatched to any gene: 10.

V usage is TRBV27 and J usage is TRBJ1-1, with D possibly TRBD1 on 5 matching bases. The CDR3 runs to 13 residues. The V gene lost 6 bases and the J gene lost 6 bases, with 14 bases spanning the gap. Germline CDR1 is MNHEY and CDR2 is SMNVEV (reference sequence). The CDR3 here is CASRRNRFAEAFF. Here the CDR3 DNA reads TGTGCCAGCAGGCGAAACAGGTTCGCTGAAGCTTTCTTT.

Only one count was recorded for this clone. The genes are TRBV10-3 and TRBJ2-2; D not resolved. V gave up 4 bases and J gave up 0 bases, with 3 bases separating them. Germline CDR1 ENHRY, CDR2 SYGVKD. The CDR3 runs to 13 residues. The CDR3 here is CAISATNTGELFF. The CDR3 DNA sequence: TGTGCCATCAGTGCTACGAACACCGGGGAGCTGTTTTTT.

The V and J genes are TRBV24-1 and TRBJ2-4; perhaps TRBD1 as D (5 bases). There are 15 residues in the CDR3. Germline V gives CDR1 KGHDR, CDR2 SFDVKD. Trimming left V 3 bases short and J 5 bases short, with 13 bases between. CDR3 sequence (DNA): TGTGCCACCAGTGATCCCCGACAGAGACAAAACATTCAGTACTTC. This gives the protein CATSDPRQRQNIQYF.

The chain carries TRBV24-1 and TRBJ2-5, with D unresolved. Trimming took off 6 bases at V and 6 bases at J, with 10 bases between the two ends. This CDR3 spans 12 amino acids. CDR1 and CDR2 from the germline V gene are KGHDR and SFDVKD. The CDR3: CATSSGPQTQYF. As DNA, the CDR3 is TGTGCCACCAGTTCTGGGCCTCAGACCCAGTACTTC.

The V gene is TRBV6-2 or TRBV6-3, the J gene TRBJ2-1; 11 bases are shared with TRBD2. Trimming removed 3 bases from V and 6 bases from J; junction bases left unmatched: 1. The CDR3 length is 14 residues. CDR1 is MNHEY and CDR2 is SVGEGT in the germline V gene. CDR3: CASSYSGGANEQFF. The CDR3 bases are TGTGCCAGCAGTTATAGCGGGGGGGCCAATGAGCAGTTCTTC.

The sample holds a few counts of this clone. The chain is built from TRBV9 and TRBJ1-6, with a possible D match to TRBD1 (6 bases). Germline V CDR1 and CDR2: SGDLS, YYNGEE. V lost 0 bases and J 7 bases, leaving 14 bases between the germline ends. The CDR3 has 16 amino acids. The CDR3 reads CASSVGTGAQNSPLHF. CDR3 nucleotide sequence: TGTGCCAGCAGCGTAGGGACGGGGGCACAGAATTCACCCCTCCACTTT.

The rearrangement joins TRBV11-2 to TRBJ2-3; no clear D gene. V was trimmed by 4 bases and J by 11 bases, leaving 13 bases between them. The CDR3 totals 12 residues. In germline, CDR1 is SGHAT, CDR2 FQNNGV. The CDR3 DNA sequence: TGTGCCAGCAGCTCCCTAGGGTCCGAGCAGTATTTT. Translation: CASSSLGSEQYF. The full variable domain, its missing parts supplied by reference TRBV11-2 and TRBJ2-3, is EAGVAQSPRYKIIEKRQSVAFWCNPISGHATLYWYQQILGQGPKLLIQFQNNGVVDDSQLPKDRFSAERLKGVDSTLKIQPAKLEDSAVYLCASSSLGSEQYFGPGTRLTVL.

The genes are TRBV15 and TRBJ2-3; no firm D call. Trimming removed 5 bases from V and 6 bases from J, with 12 bases in between. From germline, CDR1 is LNHNV and CDR2 YYDKDF (reference sequence). The CDR3 is made up of 13 amino acids. CDR3 DNA sequence: TGTGCCACCAGCTTTCGGTCCGGCGATACGCAGTATTTT. Translating it yields CATSFRSGDTQYF.

The rearrangement joins TRBV7-2 to TRBJ1-3; 8 bases map to TRBD1. J lost 4 bases, V lost 2 bases, and 1 base had no gene match. The CDR3 covers 14 residues. The germline V gene encodes CDR1 SGHTA and CDR2 FQGNSA. The CDR3 spells CASSLQGAGNTIYF. The DNA of the CDR3 is TGTGCCAGCAGCTTACAGGGGGCCGGAAACACCATATATTTT.

The chain couples TRBV9 to TRBJ1-2, with 8 positions matching TRBD1. V lost 0 bases and J lost 2; bases outside the gene matches: 6. The CDR3 has 16 amino acids. CDR1 is SGDLS and CDR2 is YYNGEE in the germline V gene. The CDR3 protein is CASSVGRQGPNYGYTF. As DNA, the CDR3 is TGTGCCAGCAGCGTAGGTAGACAGGGGCCAAACTATGGCTACACCTTC.

The V call is TRBV20-1, the J call TRBJ2-7, with 8 bases that match TRBD2. The CDR3 is made up of 14 amino acids. V shed 3 bases, J shed 7 bases, and the junction held 11 bases outside the gene matches. Germline CDR1 and CDR2: DFQATT and SNEGSKA (reference sequence). The CDR3 reads CSASVAGLTGEQYV. Here the CDR3 DNA reads TGCAGTGCTAGTGTAGCGGGGCTGACGGGGGAGCAGTACGTC.

The chain links TRBV29-1 to TRBJ2-3, with D unclear. This CDR3 has 11 residues. Germline CDR1 and CDR2: SQVTM and ANQGSEA. Deletions cut 4 bases from V and 1 base from J, with 3 bases between. CDR3 sequence reads: CSVAGTDTQYF. The CDR3 DNA sequence: TGCAGCGTTGCCGGCACAGATACGCAGTATTTT.

CDR3 sequence reads: CASSFLPVNTEAFF. For the CDR3, the DNA is TGTGCCAGCAGCTTCTTACCAGTCAACACTGAAGCTTTCTTT. V is TRBV7-2 and J is TRBJ1-1, with no clear D. Trimming removed 3 bases from V and 2 bases from J, with 10 bases in between. The CDR3 covers 14 residues. Germline loops: CDR1 SGHTA, CDR2 FQGNSA. Full variable domain (outside the CDR3, taken from reference TRBV7-2 and TRBJ1-1): GAGVSQSPSNKVTEKGKDVELRCDPISGHTALYWYRQSLGQGLEFLIYFQGNSAPDKSGLPSDRFSAERTGGSVSTLTIQRTQQEDSAVYLCASSFLPVNTEAFFGQGTRLTVV.

The V and J genes are TRBV24-1 and TRBJ2-1; 8 nucleotides line up with TRBD2. V shed 3 bases, J shed 2 bases, and the junction held 5 bases outside the gene matches. CDR3 length: 16 residues. Germline V gene sequence: CDR1 KGHDR, CDR2 SFDVKD. In DNA, the CDR3 is TGTGCCACCAGTGATACAGCGGGGGAGGCCTACAATGAGCAGTTCTTC. It specifies CATSDTAGEAYNEQFF.

The chain uses TRBV5-1 and TRBJ1-6, with D uncertain. The CDR3 contains 13 residues. CDR1 is SGHRS and CDR2 is YFSETQ in the germline V gene. V was shortened by 2 bases and J by 13 bases, with 13 bases between the two germline ends. CDR3 in amino acids: CASSLLVRQPLHF. CDR3 nucleotides: TGCGCCAGCAGCTTATTAGTACGGCAGCCCCTCCACTTT.

The table lists this clone with a count of one. The J gene is TRBJ2-1, the V gene TRBV10-3; D may be TRBD2 (5 bases). Looked up from germline, CDR1 is ENHRY and CDR2 is SYGVKD. The CDR3 loop spans 15 amino acids. V was shortened by 2 bases and J by 1 base, with 9 bases between the two germline ends. The CDR3: CAISENQRSYNEQFF. The CDR3 DNA reads as TGTGCCATCAGTGAGAACCAGCGGTCCTACAATGAGCAGTTCTTC.

The chain combines TRBV19 with TRBJ1-2; unclear D gene. V lost 4 bases and J lost 5, with 17 bases in between. This CDR3 has 15 amino acids. Per the germline V gene, CDR1 is LNHDA and CDR2 is SQIVND (reference sequence). CDR3 amino acids: CASSTTPSAGYGYTF. CDR3 DNA: TGTGCCAGTAGTACAACCCCCAGCGCGGGATATGGCTACACCTTC.

V is TRBV3-1 (or the pseudogene TRBV3-2) and J is TRBJ1-2; 7 bases fit TRBD1. Germline CDR1 and CDR2: LGHDT and YNNKEL (reference sequence). J was trimmed by 3 bases and V by 2 bases; bases with no gene match: 6. This CDR3 is 15 amino acids long. CDR3 residues: CASSQKPDRDYGYTF. DNA for the CDR3: TGTGCCAGCAGCCAAAAACCTGACAGGGACTATGGCTACACCTTC.

The rearrangement links TRBV19 to TRBJ1-1, with 10 bases identical to TRBD1. This CDR3 contains 13 residues. V was clipped by 4 bases and J by 5 bases; unmatched bases: 1. Germline V gives CDR1 LNHDA, CDR2 SQIVND (reference sequence). The CDR3 is CASSTDRGTEAFF. The CDR3 bases are TGTGCCAGTAGTACGGACAGGGGGACTGAAGCTTTCTTT.